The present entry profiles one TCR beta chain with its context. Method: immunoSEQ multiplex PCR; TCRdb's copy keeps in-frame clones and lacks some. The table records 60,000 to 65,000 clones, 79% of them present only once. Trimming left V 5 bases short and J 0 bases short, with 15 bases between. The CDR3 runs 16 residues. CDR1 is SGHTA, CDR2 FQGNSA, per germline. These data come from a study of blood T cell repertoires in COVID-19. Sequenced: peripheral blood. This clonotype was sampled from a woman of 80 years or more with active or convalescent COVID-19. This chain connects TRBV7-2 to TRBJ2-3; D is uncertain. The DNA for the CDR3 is TGTGCCAGCAGCGACTCCCGCCGGATGAGCACAGATACGCAGTATTTT. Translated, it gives CASSDSRRMSTDTQYF.